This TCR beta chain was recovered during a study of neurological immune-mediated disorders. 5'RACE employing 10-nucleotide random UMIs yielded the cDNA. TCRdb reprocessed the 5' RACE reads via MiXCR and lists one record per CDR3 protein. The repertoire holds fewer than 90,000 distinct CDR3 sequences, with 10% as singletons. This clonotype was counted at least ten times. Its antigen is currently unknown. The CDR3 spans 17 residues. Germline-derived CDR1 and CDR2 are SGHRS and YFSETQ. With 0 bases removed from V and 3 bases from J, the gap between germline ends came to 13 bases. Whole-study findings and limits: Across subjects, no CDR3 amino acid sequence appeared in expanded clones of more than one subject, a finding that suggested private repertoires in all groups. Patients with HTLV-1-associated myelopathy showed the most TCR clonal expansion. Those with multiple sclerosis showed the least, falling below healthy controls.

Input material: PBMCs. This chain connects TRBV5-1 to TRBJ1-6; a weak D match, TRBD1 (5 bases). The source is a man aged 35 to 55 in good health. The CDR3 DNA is TGCGCCAGCAGCTTGGGGTCACCGGACATCTATAATTCACCCCTCCACTTT. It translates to CASSLGSPDIYNSPLHF.